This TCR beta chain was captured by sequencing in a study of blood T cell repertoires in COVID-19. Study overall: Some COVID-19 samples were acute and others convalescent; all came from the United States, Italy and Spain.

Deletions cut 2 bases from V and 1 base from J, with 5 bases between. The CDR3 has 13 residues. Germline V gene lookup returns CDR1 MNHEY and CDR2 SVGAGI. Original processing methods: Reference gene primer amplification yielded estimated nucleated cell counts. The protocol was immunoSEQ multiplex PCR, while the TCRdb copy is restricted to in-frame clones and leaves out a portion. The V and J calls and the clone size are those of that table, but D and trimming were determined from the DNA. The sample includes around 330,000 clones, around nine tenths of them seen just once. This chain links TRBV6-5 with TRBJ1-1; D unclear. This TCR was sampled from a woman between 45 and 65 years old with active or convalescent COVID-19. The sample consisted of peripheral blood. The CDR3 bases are TGTGCCAGCAGTTACACCAGGAACACTGAAGCTTTCTTT. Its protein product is CASSYTRNTEAFF.